The 20 T cell receptor beta chains presented below share a single source sample, sequenced in a study of OX40 agonist ivuxolimab in advanced cancers. TCRdb's copy holds only in-frame clones and misses some; the assay was immunoSEQ multiplex PCR. The sample yields 53,000 or so clones, 75% to 85% seen once. This specimen was CD4+ or CD8+ T cells sorted from blood, taken in a trial of the OX40 agonist ivuxolimab. These receptors were taken from an adult with an advanced solid tumor such as melanoma, head and neck, liver or kidney cancer.

The genes are TRBV6-5 and TRBJ2-5, with 8 bases aligning to TRBD2. Trimming removed 6 bases from V and 5 bases from J; junction bases left unmatched: 5. In germline, CDR1 is MNHEY, CDR2 SVGAGI. This CDR3 contains 13 residues. CDR3 nucleotides: TGTGCCAGCAGGATAGCGGGAAGGGAGACCCAGTACTTC. Amino acid sequence: CASRIAGRETQYF.

The rearrangement links TRBV6-1 to TRBJ1-3; TRBD1 is a possible D gene (5 bases). The V end lost 6 bases, the J end lost 0 bases, and 9 bases lay between the germline ends. This CDR3 region has 14 residues. Germline lookup yields CDR1 MNHNS and CDR2 SASEGT. CDR3 nucleotides: TGTGCCAGCAGCGGGGGGAACTCTGGAAACACCATATATTTT. It codes for CASSGGNSGNTIYF.

The chain uses TRBV4-3 and TRBJ2-1; D remains ambiguous. V was shortened by 4 bases and J by 1 base, with 11 bases between the two germline ends. This CDR3 has 15 residues. CDR1 is LGHNA and CDR2 is YSLEER in the germline V gene. For the CDR3, the DNA is TGCGCCAGCAGCCGAGGCGACGGATCCTACAATGAGCAGTTCTTC. Translating gives CASSRGDGSYNEQFF.

As concerns this clone: A junction boundary mismatches the germline segment, possibly from a read error. The chain employs TRBV7-2 and TRBJ2-4; D remains unclear. The germline gives CDR1 SGHTA, CDR2 FQGNSA. The CDR3 covers 12 residues. The CDR3 spells CASSLAKNIQYF. CDR3 DNA: TGTGCCAGCAGCCTAGCCAAAAACATTCAGTACTTC.

The J gene is TRBJ2-1, the V gene TRBV15, with 13 bases that match TRBD2. This CDR3 has 17 amino acids. CDR1 and CDR2 (germline): LNHNV, YYDKDF (reference sequence). After removal of 4 bases from V and 8 bases from J, the junction contained 11 bases not matched to a gene. The CDR3 nucleotides read TGTGCCACCAGCACACTTAAGGGACTAGCGGGAAGCTATGAGCAGTTCTTC. Protein sequence: CATSTLKGLAGSYEQFF.

This chain connects TRBV18 to TRBJ1-2; D possibly corresponds to TRBD1 (5 bases). Germline loops: CDR1 KGHSH, CDR2 LQKENI. The V end lost 6 bases, the J end lost 2 bases, and 25 bases lay between the germline ends. CDR3 length: 18 residues. This chain's CDR3 is CASSSQLPRRDGNYGYTF. Written as DNA, the CDR3 is TGTGCCAGCTCCTCCCAACTCCCGCGACGGGACGGGAACTATGGCTACACCTTC.

This chain links TRBV5-5 with TRBJ1-5; no definite D call. Germline V gene lookup returns CDR1 SGHKS and CDR2 YYEKEE (reference sequence). V was cut by 2 bases and J by 0 bases, with 6 bases left in between. The CDR3 has 14 amino acids. CDR3 nucleotide sequence: TGTGCCAGCAGCTTTGGGGTTAGCAATCAGCCCCAGCATTTT. This translates into CASSFGVSNQPQHF. Full variable domain (rest looked up from reference TRBV5-5 and TRBJ1-5): DAGVTQSPTHLIKTRGQQVTLRCSPISGHKSVSWYQQVLGQGPQFIFQYYEKEERGRGNFPDRFSARQFPNYSSELNVNALLLGDSALYLCASSFGVSNQPQHFGDGTRLSIL.

V is TRBV5-1 and J is TRBJ2-1; possibly TRBD2 for D (6 bases). V lost 5 bases, J lost 6 bases, and 21 bases lay in between. CDR3 size: 16 residues. The germline V gene encodes CDR1 SGHRS and CDR2 YFSETQ. CDR3 loop: CASRSGGLARPNEQFF. In nucleotides, the CDR3 is TGCGCCAGCAGATCTGGTGGGCTAGCGAGACCCAATGAGCAGTTCTTC.

This clone has more than one count but fewer than ten. This sequence joins TRBV19 and TRBJ2-3; TRBD2 matches at 8 bases. The germline gives CDR1 LNHDA, CDR2 SQIVND (reference sequence). The CDR3 covers 15 residues. Trimming took 1 base from V and 6 from J; bases not matched to a gene: 6. CDR3: CASSIAAGGFDTQYF. CDR3 coding DNA: TGTGCCAGTAGTATAGCTGCGGGGGGCTTTGATACGCAGTATTTT.

The chain recombines TRBV9 with TRBJ2-1; 9 positions agree with TRBD1. The CDR3 loop spans 18 amino acids. Germline V lookup: CDR1 SGDLS, CDR2 YYNGEE. The ends lost 1 base at V and 9 bases at J; junction bases unmatched: 17. The chain's CDR3 is CASSVSLTAGTGLGEQFF. The CDR3 DNA reads as TGTGCCAGCAGCGTAAGTCTTACTGCGGGGACAGGGCTAGGTGAGCAGTTCTTC. Full variable domain (outside the CDR3, taken from reference TRBV9 and TRBJ2-1): DSGVTQTPKHLITATGQRVTLRCSPRSGDLSVYWYQQSLDQGLQFLIQYYNGEERAKGNILERFSAQQFPDLHSELNLSSLELGDSALYFCASSVSLTAGTGLGEQFFGPGTRLTVL.

The chain is built from TRBV5-6 and TRBJ2-7; D is unclear. The germline V and J ends were trimmed by 0 bases and 2 bases, with 9 bases remaining between them. CDR1 and CDR2 from the germline V gene are SGHDT and YYEEEE. The CDR3 sequence is 14 residues long. The CDR3 DNA reads TGTGCCAGCAGCTTGGTGGGCAGGCCCTACGAGCAGTACTTC. Translating gives CASSLVGRPYEQYF. The variable domain in full, with the rest retrieved from reference TRBV5-6 and TRBJ2-7, is DAGVTQSPTHLIKTRGQQVTLRCSPKSGHDTVSWYQQALGQGPQFIFQYYEEEERQRGNFPDRFSGHQFPNYSSELNVNALLLGDSALYLCASSLVGRPYEQYFGPGTRLTVT.

This rearrangement joins TRBV5-6 to TRBJ1-1, with D perhaps TRBD1 (5 bases). Trimming cost V 3 bases and J 0 bases, with 15 bases left between them. CDR1 SGHDT and CDR2 YYEEEE come from the germline V gene. The CDR3 spans 16 residues. The CDR3 nucleotides read TGTGCCAGCAGCTGGGGCGGGGTGAACTTGAACACTGAAGCTTTCTTT. Amino acid sequence: CASSWGGVNLNTEAFF.

V and J are TRBV11-2 and TRBJ1-2, with TRBD1 matching 11 bases. The CDR3 extends over 13 amino acids. The germline gives CDR1 SGHAT, CDR2 FQNNGV. Trimming took 8 bases from V and 5 from J; bases not matched to a gene: 4. CDR3 protein: CASGTGGSYGYTF. The CDR3, as DNA: TGTGCCAGCGGGACAGGGGGATCTTATGGCTACACCTTC.

The chain has TRBV11-2 and TRBJ1-5; D perhaps matches TRBD1 (5 bases). There are 16 residues in the CDR3. The germline CDR1 and CDR2 sequences are SGHAT and FQNNGV. V shed 4 bases and J shed 2 bases, with 15 bases lying between them. The CDR3 DNA sequence: TGTGCCAGCAGCTCCGACGTCGGGGCCCGCAATCAGCCCCAGCATTTT. Its translation is CASSSDVGARNQPQHF.

The V gene is TRBV28, the J gene TRBJ2-1; 12 bases line up with TRBD2. J lost 4 bases, V lost 6 bases, and 4 bases had no gene match. The CDR3 contains 15 residues. The germline V gene encodes CDR1 MDHEN and CDR2 SYDVKM. The DNA for the CDR3 is TGTGCCAGCAGGGGAGGACTAGCGGGATACAATGAGCAGTTCTTC. It yields the protein CASRGGLAGYNEQFF.

The chain employs TRBV5-5 and TRBJ2-3; no definite D call. CDR3 length: 14 amino acids. Per the germline V gene, CDR1 is SGHKS and CDR2 is YYEKEE (reference sequence). V lost 3 bases and J 6 bases, leaving 14 bases between the germline ends. The CDR3 protein is CASSSSQLRDTQYF. The CDR3 DNA follows: TGTGCCAGCAGCTCCTCCCAGCTGAGGGATACGCAGTATTTT.

The chain employs TRBV2 and TRBJ2-7; 11 bases match TRBD2. The CDR3 is 15 amino acids. Unmatched junction bases numbered 13, after V lost 8 bases and J lost 7 bases. CDR1 is SNHLY and CDR2 is FYNNEI in the germline V gene. The CDR3 loop reads CASGVLAGGDREQYF. The CDR3 DNA reads as TGTGCCAGCGGGGTCCTAGCGGGAGGTGACCGGGAGCAGTACTTC.

The chain recombines TRBV11-2 with TRBJ1-5; a weak D match, TRBD1 (5 bases). In germline, CDR1 is SGHAT, CDR2 FQNNGV. Trimming cost V 3 bases and J 2 bases, with 14 bases left between them. The CDR3 has 16 residues. DNA of the CDR3: TGTGCCAGCAGCTTGGGACCTCGAAGCGGCAATCAGCCCCAGCATTTT. The encoded protein is CASSLGPRSGNQPQHF.

The chain uses TRBV28 and TRBJ1-1, with D perhaps matching TRBD1 (6 bases). CDR1 MDHEN and CDR2 SYDVKM come from the germline V gene. CDR3 length: 14 amino acids. Deletions cut 3 bases from V and 4 bases from J, with 12 bases between. Here the CDR3 reads CASSFTGLSTEAFF. In DNA form, the CDR3 reads TGTGCCAGCAGTTTCACAGGGTTGAGCACTGAAGCTTTCTTT.

The chain carries TRBV2 and TRBJ1-4, with 7 bases that match TRBD1. The CDR3 has 15 amino acids. With V trimmed by 10 bases and J by 2 bases, 10 bases remained unmatched. Germline values: CDR1 SNHLY, CDR2 FYNNEI. DNA of the CDR3: TGTGCCACCCAGACAGGGAGGAATACTAATGAAAAACTGTTTTTT. Protein sequence: CATQTGRNTNEKLFF.